Included here is one T cell receptor beta chain sequence, with context. Its antigen is unknown. No much larger clone exists at a distance of one base, and base qualities are not known. The entire amount of isolated RNA was reverse transcribed using the High Capacity cDNA Reverse Transcription Kit, so the sequenced TCRB transcripts were expressed ones. Deep immunoSEQ sequencing was applied to naive, central memory and regulatory T cell samples, giving an average of around 3.4 million total reads per sample. Sorted cells were lysed in RLT buffer and RNA was extracted with DNase-treated RNeasy Micro or Mini kits, depending on cell number. Each cell subset was processed on its own to prevent cross-contamination, while patient and healthy donor samples were processed together. TCRB sequences were amplified from cDNA with the immunoSEQ multiplex PCR, producing 87-bp fragments spanning the CDR3 region. The amplicons were sequenced using the Illumina HiSeq platform. The published analysis was carried out like this. PCR bias was corrected computationally using synthetic template baselines, and reads within Hamming distance 2 were collapsed, with unmergeable singletons discarded. Reads were aligned to IMGT to assign V, D and J genes, CDR3 length, and insertions or deletions at six rearrangement sites. Within each subset, clonotype counts were normalized to sorted cell number, and only after that were true diversity and Gini coefficients computed with the tcR R package. Repertoire sharing was quantified using the overlap coefficient calculated on TCRB nucleotide sequences. As a proxy for the pre-selection repertoire, out-of-frame TCRB sequences from naive cells were analyzed. Held by TCRdb, this immuneACCESS table contains in-frame sequences only and omits some clones. Under half of the omission traces to an unresolved V gene where checked; the cause of the rest is unknown. V, J and clone size are those of that table, while D and trimming were read from the DNA. For this sample there are 200,000 to 300,000 clones; about 11% appear just once. Around 0.015% of the sample goes to the ten largest clones.

This specimen belongs to a study of beta chain features in type 1 diabetes (dated by TCRdb to 2016 to 2019). Some background on the complete study: Patients and healthy donors did not differ in mean age, gender distribution, total cell number or subset yield. A total of roughly 99,000,000 sorted cells were examined across all samples, and the number of cells per subset was strongly correlated with RNA yield. In the study, recently diagnosed type 1 diabetes patients and matched healthy donors were compared on the TCRB repertoires of their sorted circulating CD4+ T cell subsets. Regulatory and stem cell-like memory subsets were isolated from only 8 patients and about eight healthy donors, whereas naive and central memory subsets came from all 30 or so donors. Overall results and qualifications from the work: Type 1 diabetes patients showed a moderate but significant shortening of TCRB CDR3 length in all four CD4+ subsets. Only small numbers of individuals were included in the HLA sub-analyses, which left unresolved whether HLA type had any influence on TCRB rearrangement. Patients with type 1 diabetes made fewer insertions and deleted more nucleotides at VDJ recombination sites, implying thymic rearrangement abnormalities. The naive, central memory and regulatory TCRB repertoires appeared to resemble one another more closely among patients than among healthy donors. Because cDNA rather than genomic DNA was sequenced, highly expressing activated cells could have been over-represented, although no difference in activation and CD3 levels was found between groups. PCR might favor shorter templates, but patient and control samples were amplified and corrected together, so any skew would affect both groups equally.

Taken from cysteine to phenylalanine, the CDR3 has 16 residues. Just CDR3 DNA is preserved here, 48 bases in frame from base 1. A single peripheral blood draw of 90 to 150 mL on average was collected from each donor into heparinised tubes. Using a panel that included CD45RO, CCR7, CD25, CD127, CD95 and CD27, naive, central memory, regulatory and stem cell-like memory CD4+ T cells were sorted on a BD FACSAria II. All sorted populations exceeded 98% purity. Right away, PBMCs were isolated by Lymphoprep density gradient centrifugation and were stained directly, with no culture step. So that batch effects would be minimized, each experiment stained and sorted samples in pairs, pairing one healthy donor with one patient.

The specimen sequenced was naive CD4+ T cells from blood. The label giving this sample's cell subset or site can be read as: true naive CD4+ T cells. The sequence is built from TRBV21-1 and TRBJ1-6; TRBD1, the D gene given by the table, was not confirmed from the DNA. TRBV21-1 is noted as a pseudogene. The source of this sequence is a man aged 30 to 45 with type 1 diabetes. In nucleotide form, the sequence is TGTGCCAGCAGCGAACCCCCGGGACATTATAATTCACCCCTCCACTTT. Its translation reads: CASSEPPGHYNSPLHF.